This TCR beta chain was identified in a study of cytomegalovirus exposure and HLA in healthy donors (dated by TCRdb to 2017 to 2019). Some background on the complete study: According to an earlier analysis of 550 to 750 of the donors, about 180 million T cells yielded 120 million or so unique TCR beta sequences and 276 Gb of sequence data. An early release covering roughly 640 HLA-typed donors comprised approximately 300 gigabases of sequencing data and 85 million or so unique TCR sequences. A later genetic analysis used genome-wide SNP genotypes for about 55% of the 666 donors, treating that subset as a discovery cohort. Typing coverage differed by locus: A, B, C, DRB1 and DQB1 were typed in about 629-630 donors, DQA1 in 522, DPA1 in 600 to 610, and DPB1 in 400 to 480. To decide whether each TCR beta V gene segment behaved as functional or pseudogenic, an earlier analysis of some 540 of the donors relied on high-throughput TCR beta sequencing. On average, approximately 250,000 unique TCR beta nucleotide sequences were sequenced per donor among a few hundred genotyped donors of the cohort, with about 19% of those sequences being non-productive. The study aimed to test whether signatures of past pathogen exposure could be identified by cataloging public T cell receptors. Using immunosequencing, the study profiled T cell repertoires from fewer than 700 subjects and related those repertoires to cytomegalovirus serostatus. Both class I and class II loci were covered by HLA typing, at four-digit resolution. Donor age, sex, ethnicity and CMV serostatus were collected together with the repertoire data. Four or five DR-DQ haplotypes were handled as single units for association and clustering, since linkage in the cohort was strong. Along with the approximately 700-subject first cohort, a separate validation cohort of 120 different subjects was used. The study combined high-throughput TCR immunosequencing, statistical association of individual TCRs with disease status, and machine learning to predict cytomegalovirus infection status. A later analysis re-examined previously published TCR beta repertoires from about 670 donors and added high-resolution HLA genotyping to investigate patterns of TCR occurrence. The later analysis used no new phenotypic data to find candidate immune exposures, relying instead on TCR beta sequences and their occurrence across donors. The genetic ancestry cluster associated with self-reported Caucasian donors included approximately 85% of the approximately 430 genotyped donors. Every discovery cohort repertoire had been produced on one sequencing platform. The full study reports these points: Compared with the approximately 710-donor mean, donors in an Asian-associated ancestry cluster had fewer N-insertions in productive TCRs, according to a later genetic analysis. In a later analysis, TCR association rates were found to vary across HLA loci, with the most associated TCRs seen for DRB1 alleles and the fewest for HLA-C alleles. A further reported finding was that TCR beta sequences accurately predicted the HLA-A and HLA-B alleles for most subjects in the first cohort. Because HLA typing was unavailable for some donors at each locus, only the typed subset was used in association tests. Cytomegalovirus status was reported to be diagnosed by the classifier with high specificity and sensitivity in both the original and validation cohorts. When HLA alleles, especially DR and DQ, strongly co-occurred, attributing TCR associations to individual alleles was difficult. A group of highly shared sequence variants was considered likely to be a technical artifact of the sequencing pipeline. Presence/absence analyses assumed roughly uniform sequencing depth across donors, an assumption that may not hold. In a later analysis, several top co-occurrence clusters were reported to appear linked to parvovirus B19, influenza, CMV and Epstein-Barr virus. Correlated functional status among segregating V segments might be attributable to linkage disequilibrium, but an unknown experimental factor could not be ruled out. Three of the identified cytomegalovirus-associated TCR beta chains were confirmed in vitro to be specific for cytomegalovirus antigens. Broadly in line with IMGT annotations, most TCR beta V segments showed up in productive rearrangements about 87% or about 30% of the time in an earlier analysis of roughly 590 of the donors. In a later genetic analysis, a missense DCLRE1C variant was associated with V-gene and J-gene trimming of TCR beta chains, and the association was replicated in an independent cohort. In this cohort, only TCR beta chains were sequenced, and detectable features were limited by the absence of alpha or paired-chain data. The study listed 150 to 200 TCR beta chains as associated with cytomegalovirus. The 87-base-pair reads could not distinguish some IMGT-functional V segments, including TRBV6-2 and TRBV6-3, so those segments were excluded. Across donors, most TCR sequences were observed very rarely, whereas some public TCRs were present in many individuals. Compared with equally common non-associated chains, HLA-associated TCR beta chains in a later analysis were more clonally expanded and had lower generation probabilities. A later analysis found that most CMV-associated TCR beta chains appeared HLA-restricted, with HLA associations seemingly driven largely by CMV exposure. Specific HLA alleles were associated with 15,000 to 20,000 TCR beta sequences at a false discovery rate of 0.05 in a later analysis. The authors suggested that the approach could potentially be extended to other disease states and immunological phenotypes. Because counts were too low, seventeen rarely observed V segments, including chromosome 9 orphons, were left out of the earlier analysis of 587 of the donors. Immune exposure information for the cohort was limited to CMV serostatus.

The library was produced with the immunoSEQ multiplex PCR assay. The multiplex PCR relied on a mix of 60 forward primers for TCR Vbeta segments and 13 reverse primers for TCR Jbeta segments. A multiplex PCR assay on genomic DNA amplified the CDR3 region of rearranged TCR beta genes. On the Illumina HiSeq System, the amplified TCR beta libraries were sequenced as 87-base-pair reads. Per the source publication's procedure: Across the 700 or so repertoires, a later analysis counted 75 million to 90 million unique TCR beta chains, around 11 million of which were shared by at least two donors. To remove PCR and sequencing errors, raw reads were error-corrected and collapsed into unique sequences using a nearest-neighbor algorithm that merged closely related sequences. V, D and J gene segments were assigned by aligning CDR3 sequences to IMGT reference sequences. For a sequence to be retained, at least a six-nucleotide match to both a V gene segment and a J gene segment was required. A rearrangement counted as productive if the CDR3 had no stop codons and remained in frame with V and J, and every other rearrangement counted as non-productive. CDR3 was defined according to IMGT convention as the region running from the second conserved V-encoded cysteine to the conserved J-encoded phenylalanine. The earlier analysis of about 590 of the donors excluded sequences that lacked an unambiguous match to a single V gene segment. In an earlier analysis of almost 600 of the donors, a V segment was called functional when productive rearrangements were above 56.7%, and segregating when the standard deviation between donors exceeded 5%. A statistical classification framework was built for diagnosing cytomegalovirus status from the catalog of TCR beta chain sequences. In a later analysis, TCR nucleotide sequences were compared against IMGT/GENE-DB human TR gene sequences so that V and J genes could be assigned. The TCRdist pipeline was used in a later analysis to assign CDR3 sequences and most-parsimonious VDJ recombination scenarios. In a later analysis, each TCR beta chain was defined by its CDR3 amino acid sequence together with its V-gene family, and reads lacking a unique V-gene family were excluded. In a later analysis, a few hundred highly shared, low-generation-probability nucleotide sequences were removed to address suspected cross-contamination and a sequencing artifact. In a later analysis, a clonal expansion index was calculated for each public chain from normalized within-repertoire ranks of inferred template counts. In a later analysis, generation probabilities were computed with a VDJ recombination model fitted to out-of-frame rearrangements, and the resulting probabilities were checked against IGoR. A later analysis scored TCR-TCR, TCR-HLA and TCR-CMV co-occurrence with hypergeometric tests, applying a repertoire-size bias correction to TCR pairs. To estimate false discovery rates, a later analysis permuted the HLA or CMV assignments 20 times. A later analysis grouped co-occurring TCRs with DBSCAN, adding TCRdist sequence similarity when clustering within HLA-allele-positive subsets. Co-occurrence clustering excluded repertoires with fewer than 30,000 or more than 120,000 public chains, plus five with anomalous nucleotide sharing. Sourced from immuneACCESS, this table was stored by TCRdb with only in-frame sequences that have V and J called. A share of the clones is absent; for the studies checked, an unresolved V gene accounts for under half, and the remainder has no known explanation. V, J and clone size are those of that table, while D and trimming were read from the DNA. This sample has about 240,000 clones in its table, and around 80% of those were observed once. The ten largest clones capture 0.47% of the sample.

The germline V gene (reference sequence) provides CDR1 SGHNT and CDR2 YYREEE. The junction carries 21 bases between V and J, which are trimmed by 5 bases and 9 bases respectively. Taken from cysteine to phenylalanine, the CDR3 has 16 residues. CDR3 DNA only is kept here, 48 bases in frame from base 1. With regard to this clone: This clone's antigen is unknown. No much larger clone is present one base from it, and per-base qualities are unavailable.

The cohort comprised more than 550 healthy bone marrow donors. At the time of sampling, all cohort members were nominally healthy, though unrecorded immune exposures were likely present. The donor tested CMV seronegative and was one of the 352 seronegative cohort members. Each donor provided a peripheral blood sample, and peripheral blood mononuclear cells were used for TCR beta sequencing. Genomic DNA extraction from the blood cell samples was performed with the Qiagen DNeasy Blood Extraction Kit. The sequencing sample was made of PBMCs. The chain is encoded by TRBV5-4 joined to TRBJ1-6; confidence is insufficient to name the D gene. The clonotype comes from a boy aged 5-17 years in good health and CMV-seronegative. At the DNA level, the sequence is TGTGCCAGCAGGGGAGGATCGGCCGGTTCGGGTTCACCCCTCCACTTT. This codes for CASRGGSAGSGSPLHF. Where the CDR3 stops, the reference TRBV5-4 and TRBJ1-6 genes take over; the full variable domain is ETGVTQSPTHLIKTRGQQVTLRCSSQSGHNTVSWYQQALGQGPQFIFQYYREEENGRGNFPPRFSGLQFPNYSSELNVNALELDDSALYLCASRGGSAGSGSPLHFGNGTRLTVT.